The 26 T cell receptor beta chains in this list originate from one sample, sequenced in a study of cytomegalovirus exposure and HLA in healthy donors. This table comes from immunoSEQ multiplex PCR, and its TCRdb copy is limited to in-frame clones, with some not included. The profile shows 150,000 to 200,000 clones, 75% to 90% of them singletons. Specimen: PBMCs. These receptors were obtained from a man aged 18 to 29 in good health and CMV-seropositive.

V usage is TRBV28 and J usage is TRBJ2-3, with D perhaps matching TRBD2 (6 bases). This CDR3 has 15 amino acids. The germline CDR1 and CDR2 sequences are MDHEN and SYDVKM. V lost 5 bases and J 5 bases, leaving 17 bases between the germline ends. The CDR3 region has the DNA TGTGCCAGCAGTCCCCATAGCGGTCTCGGAGATACGCAGTATTTT. Its translation is CASSPHSGLGDTQYF.

This clone was detected only a few times. The gene calls are TRBV27 and TRBJ2-1; TRBD2 is a possible D gene (6 bases). Trimming removed 5 bases at V and 0 bases at J, with 17 bases between. This CDR3 spans 17 amino acids. Germline V lookup: CDR1 MNHEY, CDR2 SMNVEV (reference sequence). The CDR3 DNA follows: TGTGCCAGCAGTCCCGGAGCGGGTCCCAGCTCCTACAATGAGCAGTTCTTC. Amino acids: CASSPGAGPSSYNEQFF.

V is TRBV5-1 and J is TRBJ2-5; 10 positions agree with TRBD2. Trimming took 0 bases from V and 2 from J; bases not matched to a gene: 7. Germline CDR1 is SGHRS and CDR2 is YFSETQ. The CDR3 spans 17 residues. The CDR3 bases are TGCGCCAGCAGCTTGGCCGATCTAGCGGGAGTACAAGAGACCCAGTACTTC. Protein product: CASSLADLAGVQETQYF.

The gene calls are TRBV19 and TRBJ1-1; D possibly corresponds to TRBD1 (6 bases). Trimming stripped 4 bases from V and 3 bases from J, with 15 bases between. The CDR3 spans 15 residues. CDR1 LNHDA and CDR2 SQIVND come from the germline V gene (reference sequence). The CDR3 reads CASSTRGHMDTEAFF. CDR3 coding DNA: TGTGCCAGTAGTACTCGGGGACACATGGACACTGAAGCTTTCTTT.

This chain uses TRBV5-4 with TRBJ1-1, with 8 bases matching TRBD1. Germline V CDR1 and CDR2: SGHNT, YYREEE (reference sequence). The CDR3 is made up of 15 amino acids. V gave up 2 bases and J gave up 6 bases; unmatched junction bases: 9. The CDR3 nucleotides read TGTGCCAGCAGCTTCGGACAGGGTAGCGACTCTGAAGCTTTCTTT. Translating it yields CASSFGQGSDSEAFF.

The V gene is TRBV18, the J gene TRBJ1-4; D is ambiguous. CDR3 length equals 15 residues. V was clipped by 3 bases and J by 7 bases, with 15 bases between them. The germline V gene has CDR1 KGHSH and CDR2 LQKENI. As DNA, the CDR3 is TGTGCCAGCTCACCGTATAGGAGACCGCTTGAAAAACTGTTTTTT. Translated, it gives CASSPYRRPLEKLFF.

This clone is a singleton in its sample. The J gene is TRBJ2-7, the V gene TRBV30, with D tentatively TRBD1 (7 bases). Trimming took 2 bases from V and 0 from J, leaving 17 bases between them. Germline V gives CDR1 GTSNPN, CDR2 SVGIG (reference sequence). The CDR3 has 16 residues. CDR3 in amino acids: CAWSPFGRDSSYEQYF. CDR3 nucleotide sequence: TGTGCCTGGAGTCCCTTCGGGCGGGACAGCTCCTACGAGCAGTACTTC.

The chain uses TRBV7-9 and TRBJ1-2, with a weak D call TRBD1 (5 bases). This CDR3 is built from 13 residues. Germline CDR1 and CDR2: SEHNR and FQNEAQ (reference sequence). Trimming took 2 bases from V and 8 from J, leaving 12 bases between them. The CDR3 DNA follows: TGTGCCAGCAGCTTAATGGGGCAGGGAGGCTACACCTTC. The encoded protein is CASSLMGQGGYTF.

V gene TRBV27 combines with J gene TRBJ1-2; D remains ambiguous. Trimming left V 5 bases short and J 5 bases short, with 6 bases between. The CDR3 is 11 residues long. Per the germline V gene, CDR1 is MNHEY and CDR2 is SMNVEV (reference sequence). The DNA for the CDR3 is TGTGCCAGCAGTACCGGGTATGGCTACACCTTC. This codes for CASSTGYGYTF.

This clone was detected once. The genes are TRBV7-2 and TRBJ2-1; TRBD2 agrees at 8 bases. This CDR3 comprises 14 residues. CDR1 and CDR2 from the germline V gene are SGHTA and FQGNSA. V shed 2 bases and J 7 bases; nucleotides not matched to a gene: 4. CDR3 sequence reads: CASSLWVAGNEQFF. DNA of the CDR3: TGTGCCAGCAGCTTATGGGTAGCGGGGAATGAGCAGTTCTTC.

The V gene is TRBV4-2, the J gene TRBJ2-3, with 9 bases matching TRBD2. Germline V gene sequence: CDR1 LGHNA, CDR2 YNFKEQ. The CDR3 length is 16 residues. V was pared by 0 bases and J by 5 bases, with 6 bases of the junction left unmatched. CDR3 DNA sequence: TGTGCCAGCAGCCAAGAGGCTAGCGGGGTTCGAGATACGCAGTATTTT. Translated, it gives CASSQEASGVRDTQYF.

This chain uses TRBV6-6 with TRBJ2-1; 7 bases align to TRBD1. This CDR3 spans 15 amino acids. Trimming cost V 7 bases and J 3 bases; bases outside gene matches: 9. CDR1 is MNHNY, CDR2 SVGAGI, per germline (reference sequence). The CDR3 nucleotides read TGTGCCAGCAACGAAATAGGACAGGACTACAATGAGCAGTTCTTC. Protein: CASNEIGQDYNEQFF.

This chain joins TRBV28 and TRBJ2-7; 7 nucleotides align to TRBD1. This CDR3 has 15 residues. Trimming took 6 bases from V and 3 from J; bases not matched to a gene: 11. Germline V CDR1 and CDR2: MDHEN, SYDVKM. CDR3: CASSLSGGRVYEQYF. The CDR3 nucleotides are TGTGCCAGCAGCCTCTCAGGGGGTAGGGTCTACGAGCAGTACTTC.

The chain employs TRBV5-6 and TRBJ2-5, with unresolved D. From germline, CDR1 is SGHDT and CDR2 YYEEEE. Trimming left V 0 bases short and J 5 bases short, with 8 bases between. The length of the CDR3 is 13 residues. The CDR3 reads CASSLGLQETQYF. In DNA, the CDR3 is TGTGCCAGCAGCTTGGGACTTCAGGAGACCCAGTACTTC.

J is TRBJ2-1 and V is TRBV6-1; 12 bases fit TRBD2. Germline CDR1 and CDR2: MNHNS and SASEGT. The CDR3 consists of 15 residues. J gave up 6 bases and V 7 bases, and 7 bases lay outside the gene matches. CDR3 DNA sequence: TGTGCCAGCAATGGCGGACTAGCGGGACTCAATGAGCAGTTCTTC. This encodes CASNGGLAGLNEQFF.

J is TRBJ2-2 and V is TRBV7-9; 7 positions agree with TRBD1. The CDR3 runs 15 residues. CDR1 is SEHNR and CDR2 is FQNEAQ in the germline V gene (reference sequence). Trimming at V came to 6 bases and at J to 5 bases, leaving 9 bases not matched to a gene. The CDR3 region is CASSAPGGVTGELFF. In nucleotides, the CDR3 is TGTGCCAGCAGTGCCCCAGGGGGAGTAACCGGGGAGCTGTTTTTT.

V gene TRBV5-1 combines with J gene TRBJ1-1; 7 bases fit TRBD1. Germline V gene data show CDR1 as SGHRS and CDR2 as YFSETQ. This CDR3 contains 15 residues. The trim removed 2 bases at V and 1 base at J, leaving 5 bases unmatched. The CDR3 loop is CASSFTGTANTEAFF. The CDR3 nucleotides read TGCGCCAGCAGCTTTACCGGGACAGCGAACACTGAAGCTTTCTTT. The whole variable domain, remainder taken from reference TRBV5-1 and TRBJ1-1, is KAGVTQTPRYLIKTRGQQVTLSCSPISGHRSVSWYQQTPGQGLQFLFEYFSETQRNKGNFPGRFSGRQFSNSRSEMNVSTLELGDSALYLCASSFTGTANTEAFFGQGTRLTVV.

The V call is TRBV10-3, the J call TRBJ2-3, with D unclear. Trimming stripped 6 bases from V and 5 bases from J, with 9 bases between. This CDR3 region has 12 residues. The V gene's germline CDR1 is ENHRY and CDR2 SYGVKD. The CDR3 spells CAISGGRDTQYF. In nucleotides, the CDR3 is TGTGCCATCAGCGGTGGTAGAGATACGCAGTATTTT.

The chain links TRBV5-1 to TRBJ1-1; 9 nucleotides line up with TRBD1. Germline V gene lookup returns CDR1 SGHRS and CDR2 YFSETQ. V shed 5 bases, J shed 4 bases, and the junction held 6 bases outside the gene matches. This CDR3 comprises 14 residues. CDR3 bases: TGCGCCAGCAGGACCGGGACAGGGTTCACTGAAGCTTTCTTT. Translation gives CASRTGTGFTEAFF. Supplemented by reference TRBV5-1 and TRBJ1-1, the full variable domain reads KAGVTQTPRYLIKTRGQQVTLSCSPISGHRSVSWYQQTPGQGLQFLFEYFSETQRNKGNFPGRFSGRQFSNSRSEMNVSTLELGDSALYLCASRTGTGFTEAFFGQGTRLTVV.

This clone was counted only a few times. At the DNA level, this CDR3 is encoded by other sequences in the same sample as well. The chain joins TRBV27 to TRBJ1-1, with a tentative D call TRBD1 (5 bases). This CDR3 contains 13 residues. V lost 2 bases and J lost 1, with 5 bases in between. Germline CDR1 reads MNHEY; CDR2 reads SMNVEV (reference sequence). The CDR3: CASSLRGNTEAFF. The CDR3 DNA sequence: TGTGCCAGCAGTTTAAGGGGGAACACTGAAGCTTTCTTT.

This sequence joins TRBV28 and TRBJ2-5; perhaps TRBD2 as D (7 bases). Germline-derived CDR1 and CDR2 are MDHEN and SYDVKM. The CDR3 runs 15 residues. Trimming took off 2 bases at V and 7 bases at J, with 17 bases between the two ends. The CDR3 region is CASSLTGGRTGTQYF. In DNA form, the CDR3 reads TGTGCCAGCAGTTTAACCGGGGGGCGGACCGGGACCCAGTACTTC.

This rearrangement joins TRBV11-3 to TRBJ2-1, with TRBD1 identical over 9 bases. The CDR3 sequence is 15 residues long. The germline V gene has CDR1 SGHNT and CDR2 YENEEA. The junction had 8 bases not matched to a gene; V was cut back by 8 bases and J by 3 bases. The CDR3 DNA reads TGTGCCAGCGGCCCCGGGACAGGGAACTACAATGAGCAGTTCTTC. This sequence encodes CASGPGTGNYNEQFF.

The chain carries TRBV29-1 and TRBJ1-1, with TRBD1 as a possible D gene (6 bases). Trimming cost V 2 bases and J 4 bases, with 8 bases left between them. The CDR3 extends over 12 amino acids. CDR1 is SQVTM, CDR2 ANQGSEA, per germline. The CDR3 nucleotides read TGCAGCGTTGAAAGGGGGGGCACTGAAGCTTTCTTT. Encoded protein: CSVERGGTEAFF.

The chain uses TRBV30 and TRBJ2-1; TRBD2 matches at 12 bases. The length of the CDR3 is 16 residues. Trimming took 2 bases from V and 7 from J; bases not matched to a gene: 9. Germline V lookup: CDR1 GTSNPN, CDR2 SVGIG (reference sequence). CDR3 residues: CAWSRQLAGGRNEQFF. For the CDR3, the DNA is TGTGCCTGGAGTCGTCAACTAGCGGGAGGTCGAAATGAGCAGTTCTTC.

The chain joins TRBV4-1 to TRBJ1-2, with D uncertain. Deletions cut 4 bases from V and 11 bases from J, with 17 bases between. Germline V gives CDR1 MGHRA, CDR2 YSYEKL. The CDR3 is 13 amino acids. The CDR3 nucleotides read TGCGCCAGCAGCCTCGACACCACCAGGAGGTACACCTTC. This codes for CASSLDTTRRYTF.

The chain employs TRBV6-5 and TRBJ1-3, with 7 bases aligning to TRBD1. J gave up 1 base and V 8 bases, and 2 bases lay outside the gene matches. Germline CDR1 is MNHEY and CDR2 is SVGAGI. The length of the CDR3 is 13 residues. Written as DNA, the CDR3 is TGTGCCAGCGGGACAGTTTCTGGAAACACCATATATTTT. This codes for CASGTVSGNTIYF.